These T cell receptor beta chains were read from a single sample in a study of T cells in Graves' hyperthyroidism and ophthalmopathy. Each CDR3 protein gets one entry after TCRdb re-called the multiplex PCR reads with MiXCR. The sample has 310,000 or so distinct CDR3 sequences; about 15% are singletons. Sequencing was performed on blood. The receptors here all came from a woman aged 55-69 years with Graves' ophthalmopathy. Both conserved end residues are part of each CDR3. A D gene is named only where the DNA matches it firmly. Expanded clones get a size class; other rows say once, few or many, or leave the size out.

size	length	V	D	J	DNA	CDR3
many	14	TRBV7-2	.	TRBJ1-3	TGTGCCAGCAGCGCCCGGGGGCCTGGAAACACCATATATTTT	CASSARGPGNTIYF
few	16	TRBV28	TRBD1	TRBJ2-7	TGTGCCTCCGGGGGGCCGGGACAGGGGAGCTCCTACGAGCAGTACTTC	CASGGPGQGSSYEQYF
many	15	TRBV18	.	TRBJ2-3	TGTGCCAGCTCAGAAACGACAGGTCCCACAGATACGCAGTATTTT	CASSETTGPTDTQYF
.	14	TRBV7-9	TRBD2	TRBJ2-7	TGTGCCAGCAGTAGAGCGGGGGTAGTCTACGAGCAGTACTTC	CASSRAGVVYEQYF
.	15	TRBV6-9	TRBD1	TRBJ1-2	TGTGCCAGCAGTTACAAGGGACAGTTCTCCGTTGGCTACACCTTC	CASSYKGQFSVGYTF
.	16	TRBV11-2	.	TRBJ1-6	TGTGTCAGCAGCTTAGAAGCATCAGGCTATAATTCACCCCTCCACTTT	CVSSLEASGYNSPLHF
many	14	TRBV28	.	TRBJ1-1	TGTGCCAGCATGGTTGGGGGTCAGAACACTGAAGCTTTCTTT	CASMVGGQNTEAFF
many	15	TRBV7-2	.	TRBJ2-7	TGTGCCAGCAGCTCCTTACCCGGGACAAGCTACGAGCAGTACTTC	CASSSLPGTSYEQYF
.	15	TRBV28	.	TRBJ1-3	TGTGCCAGCAGTCAGTACATGAGCTCTGGAAACACCATATATTTT	CASSQYMSSGNTIYF
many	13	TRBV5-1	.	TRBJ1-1	TGCGCCAGCAGCTTGGGGTCAGACACTGAAGCTTTCTTT	CASSLGSDTEAFF
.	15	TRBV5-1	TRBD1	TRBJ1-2	TGCGCCAGCAGCTCTGGGGACAGCGAGTCCTATGGCTACACCTTC	CASSSGDSESYGYTF
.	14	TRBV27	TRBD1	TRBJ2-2	TGTGCCAGCAGTCCGGACAGGGGCGCCGGGGAGCTGTTTTTT	CASSPDRGAGELFF
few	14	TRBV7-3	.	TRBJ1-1	TGTGCCAGCAGCTACGTGGGTGGGGGCTCTGAAGCTTTCTTT	CASSYVGGGSEAFF
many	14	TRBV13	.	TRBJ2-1	TGTGCCAGCAGCTACCGGACTGGCTACAATGAGCAGTTCTTC	CASSYRTGYNEQFF
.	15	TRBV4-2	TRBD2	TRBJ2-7	TGTGCCTCTAGGACGGGACTAGCGGAAATATACGAGCAATACTTC	CASRTGLAEIYEQYF
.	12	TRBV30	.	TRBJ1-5	TGTGCCTGGAATGCAGGGAATCAGCCCCAGCATTTT	CAWNAGNQPQHF
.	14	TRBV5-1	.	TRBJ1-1	TGCGCCAGCAGCTTGGGGGACCTCACGCGGGCCGCTTTCTTT	CASSLGDLTRAAFF
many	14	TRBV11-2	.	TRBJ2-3	TGTGCCAGCAGCTTAACTAGGTTAAGAGATACGCAGTATTTT	CASSLTRLRDTQYF
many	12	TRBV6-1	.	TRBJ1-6	TGTGCCAGCTATCAGGGCAATTCACCCCTCCACTTT	CASYQGNSPLHF
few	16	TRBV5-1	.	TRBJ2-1	TGCGCCAGCAGCTTTCAATCCGCAAGCGTGGGGAATGAGCAGTTCTTC	CASSFQSASVGNEQFF
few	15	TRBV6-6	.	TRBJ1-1	TGTGCCAGCAGTTACTCGATGAGTTTGGACACTGAAGCTTTCTTT	CASSYSMSLDTEAFF
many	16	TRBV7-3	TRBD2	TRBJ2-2	TGTGCCAGCAGCCCGCCGGCGGGGGGAGACACCGGGGAGCTGTTTTTT	CASSPPAGGDTGELFF
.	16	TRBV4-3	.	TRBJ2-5	TGCGCCAGCAGCCGAGATGGGACAACGGGGCAAAAGACCCAGTACTTC	CASSRDGTTGQKTQYF
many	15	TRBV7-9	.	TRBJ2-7	TGTGCCAGCAGCGGGGGGGACAGGCGATCCTACGAGCAGTACTTC	CASSGGDRRSYEQYF
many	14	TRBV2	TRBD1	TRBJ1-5	TGTGCCAGCAGTGAAGGCCAGGGGGCTCAGCCCCAGCATTTT	CASSEGQGAQPQHF
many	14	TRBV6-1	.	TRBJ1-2	TGTGCCAGCAGTTACTCCCAGGGTTGGTATGGCTACACCTTC	CASSYSQGWYGYTF
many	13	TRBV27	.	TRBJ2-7	TGTGCCAGCAGTTTAGGGGATGTCCACGAGCAGTACTTC	CASSLGDVHEQYF
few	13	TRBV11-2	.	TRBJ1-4	TGTGCCGTAGGGGGGGATGGTTGGGAAAAACTGTTTTTT	CAVGGDGWEKLFF
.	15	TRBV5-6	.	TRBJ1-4	TGTGCCAGCAGCTCCCCAGTGGACGGCGGGGAAAAACTGTTTTTT	CASSSPVDGGEKLFF
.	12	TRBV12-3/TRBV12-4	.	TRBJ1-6	TGTGCCAGCAGTTTAGAGGCGCGTGAGTTCCACTTT	CASSLEAREFHF
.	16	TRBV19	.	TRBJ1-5	TGTGCCAGTAGTATTTTTGGCTCGGGTAGCAATCAGCCCCAGCATTTT	CASSIFGSGSNQPQHF
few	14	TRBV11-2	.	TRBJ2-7	TGTGCCAGCAGCAACCTCAGGGTGCCCTACGAGCAGTACTTC	CASSNLRVPYEQYF
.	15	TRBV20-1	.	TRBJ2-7	TGCAGTGCTAGAGATCGCGGAGGAAGCTCCTACGAGCAGTACTTC	CSARDRGGSSYEQYF
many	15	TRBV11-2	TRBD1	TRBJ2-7	TGTGCCAGCAGCCTAGCCGGACAGGACCTCTACGAGCAGTACTTC	CASSLAGQDLYEQYF
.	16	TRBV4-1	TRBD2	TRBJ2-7	TGCGCCAGCAGCCAAGATGGGGGGGAGGGCCGCTACGAGCAGTACTTC	CASSQDGGEGRYEQYF
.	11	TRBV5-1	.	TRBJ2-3	TGCGCCAGCAGCTCCCTAAATACGCAGTATTTT	CASSSLNTQYF
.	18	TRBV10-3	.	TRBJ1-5	TGTGCCATCAGTGAATACAGGGTGACCCCCGAAGGGAATCAGCCCCAGCATTTT	CAISEYRVTPEGNQPQHF
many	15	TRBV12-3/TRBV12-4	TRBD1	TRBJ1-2	TGTGCCAGCAGTAAATCCGGGACAGATAACTATGGCTACACCTTC	CASSKSGTDNYGYTF
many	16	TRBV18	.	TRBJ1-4	TGTGCCAGCTCACCACCGGGGGCAGGCCGTAATGAAAAACTGTTTTTT	CASSPPGAGRNEKLFF
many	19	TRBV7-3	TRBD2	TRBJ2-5	TGTGCCAGCAGCCCCTCGGGACTAGCGGGAGGCCCCCGGTTTGCGACCCAGTACTTC	CASSPSGLAGGPRFATQYF
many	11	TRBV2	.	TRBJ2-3	TGTGCCAGCAAGTACTCAGATACGCAGTATTTT	CASKYSDTQYF
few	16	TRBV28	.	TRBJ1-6	TGTGCCAGCAGTTTAATCCGGGCGGTCTATAATTCACCCCTCCACTTT	CASSLIRAVYNSPLHF
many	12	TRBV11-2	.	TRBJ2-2	TGTGCCAGCAGCTTAATTGGGTGGGAGCTGTTTTTT	CASSLIGWELFF
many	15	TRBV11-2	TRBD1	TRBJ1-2	TGTGCCAGCAGCTTAGACGACAGGGCCAACTATGGCTACACCTTC	CASSLDDRANYGYTF
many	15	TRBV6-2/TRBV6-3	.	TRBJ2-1	TGTGCCAGCAGTTACTCGAAGAGGGGGAACAATGAGCAGTTCTTC	CASSYSKRGNNEQFF
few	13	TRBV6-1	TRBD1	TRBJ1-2	TGTGCCAGCAGACCACAGGGGTCGCGGGGCTACACCTTC	CASRPQGSRGYTF
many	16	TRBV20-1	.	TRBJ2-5	TGCAGTGCTAGAGACGGACGGGACTCCCTCCAAGAGACCCAGTACTTC	CSARDGRDSLQETQYF
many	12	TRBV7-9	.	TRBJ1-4	TGTGCCAGCAGCCCACTTCCCGAAAAACTGTTTTTT	CASSPLPEKLFF
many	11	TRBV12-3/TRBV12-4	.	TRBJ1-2	TGTGCCAGCAGTGCCCGCTATGGCTACACCTTC	CASSARYGYTF
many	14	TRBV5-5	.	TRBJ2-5	TGTGCCAGCAGCTTGGGATCGGGTGGGGAGACCCAGTACTTC	CASSLGSGGETQYF
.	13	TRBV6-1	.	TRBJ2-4	TGTGCCAGCTTCCGGGCAGAGGGGGGCATTCAGTACTTC	CASFRAEGGIQYF
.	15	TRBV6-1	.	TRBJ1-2	TGTGCCAGCAGTTCTTGGTCAGGCTCTAACTATGGCTACACCTTC	CASSSWSGSNYGYTF
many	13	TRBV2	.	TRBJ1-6	TGTGCCAGCAGTGGGAACATCGGTTCACCCCTCCACTTT	CASSGNIGSPLHF
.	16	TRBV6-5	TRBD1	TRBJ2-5	TGTGCCAGCAGGAACAGGGACAGGGGCCGGGAAGAGACCCAGTACTTC	CASRNRDRGREETQYF
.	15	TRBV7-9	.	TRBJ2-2	TGTGCCAGCAGTCCAGATAGCTGGAACACCGGGGAGCTGTTTTTT	CASSPDSWNTGELFF
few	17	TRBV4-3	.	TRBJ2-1	TGCGCCAGCAGCCAAGATATAGCGCCTAGCTCCTACAATGAGCAGTTCTTC	CASSQDIAPSSYNEQFF
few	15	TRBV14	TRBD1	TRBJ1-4	TGTGCCAGCAGCCGAACCGGGACAGGGGATGAAAAACTGTTTTTT	CASSRTGTGDEKLFF
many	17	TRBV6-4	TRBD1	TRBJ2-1	TGTGCCAGCAGTGACTCGGCCGGGACAGGGGAATACAATGAGCAGTTCTTC	CASSDSAGTGEYNEQFF
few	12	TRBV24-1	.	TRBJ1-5	TGTGCCACCAGTGAAGACGGACGTCGACAGCATTTT	CATSEDGRRQHF
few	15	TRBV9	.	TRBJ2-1	TGTGCCAGCAGCGTAGTAGTAGCGGCCATCAATGAGCAGTTCTTC	CASSVVVAAINEQFF